This TCR beta chain was obtained from a study of technical replicates of blood from a few donors. Using immunoSEQ multiplex PCR, the repertoire was profiled, and TCRdb retains in-frame clones only, with some absent. The sample gives 90,000 to 100,000 clones, almost 96% of which show up once; approximately 0.22% is in the top ten. Sample: T cells isolated from PBMCs. The clonotype comes from a human donor in good health.

As DNA, the CDR3 is TGTGCCAGCAGCTTCGGGACAGGGAGGATCTATGGCTACACCTTC. This gives the protein CASSFGTGRIYGYTF. The genes are TRBV5-4 and TRBJ1-2, with 9 bases lining up with TRBD1. This CDR3 has 15 residues. Germline CDR1 SGHNT, CDR2 YYREEE (reference sequence). V was pared by 2 bases and J by 4 bases, with 6 bases of the junction left unmatched.